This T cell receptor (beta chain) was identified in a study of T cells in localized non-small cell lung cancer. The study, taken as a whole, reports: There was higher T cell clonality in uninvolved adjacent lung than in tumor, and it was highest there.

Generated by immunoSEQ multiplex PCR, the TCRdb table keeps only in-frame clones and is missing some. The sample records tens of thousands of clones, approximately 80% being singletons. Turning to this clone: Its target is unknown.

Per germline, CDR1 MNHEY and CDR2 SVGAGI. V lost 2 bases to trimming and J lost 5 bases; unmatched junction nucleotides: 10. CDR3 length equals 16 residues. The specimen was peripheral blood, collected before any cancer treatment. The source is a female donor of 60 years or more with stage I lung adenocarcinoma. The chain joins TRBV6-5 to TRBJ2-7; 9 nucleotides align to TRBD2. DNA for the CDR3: TGTGCCAGCAGTTACGTCCCCGGGACTAGCTTACACGAGCAGTACTTC. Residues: CASSYVPGTSLHEQYF.